One and the same sample provided the 18 T cell receptor beta chains below, sequenced in a study of T cell responses to AZD1222 COVID-19 vaccine. The method was immunoSEQ multiplex PCR; TCRdb's version includes in-frame clones alone and lacks a portion of them. Here the sample spans roughly 200,000 clones, around 88% being singletons. Sample: peripheral blood, taken on day 0 of AZD1222 vaccination. The receptor source for this set is an adult in good health.

The chain uses TRBV6-1 and TRBJ2-1, with D unresolved. The V and J ends lost 2 bases and 13 bases respectively, with 9 bases between them. CDR1 MNHNS and CDR2 SASEGT come from the germline V gene. The CDR3 is 11 residues long. As DNA, the CDR3 is TGTGCCAGCAGTGAATCGGTGGGTCAGTTCTTC. This gives the protein CASSESVGQFF.

The rearrangement links TRBV19 to TRBJ1-5; D is perhaps TRBD1 (5 bases). The V gene's germline CDR1 is LNHDA and CDR2 SQIVND (reference sequence). This CDR3 comprises 14 residues. V was clipped by 2 bases and J by 5 bases, with 10 bases between them. The CDR3, as DNA: TGTGCCAGTAGTATATCCCGGGGGGATCAGCCCCAGCATTTT. It is translated as CASSISRGDQPQHF.

The chain employs TRBV11-2 and TRBJ1-2; D remains ambiguous. This CDR3 is 14 amino acids long. Trimming left V 1 base short and J 1 base short, with 7 bases between. CDR1 SGHAT and CDR2 FQNNGV come from the germline V gene. This CDR3 is CASSLGADNYGYTF. As DNA, the CDR3 is TGTGCCAGCAGCTTAGGGGCAGATAACTATGGCTACACCTTC.

The chain recombines TRBV7-6 with TRBJ1-2; D might be TRBD1 (6 bases). V lost 5 bases, J lost 0 bases, and 16 bases lay in between. Germline CDR1 reads SGHVS; CDR2 reads FNYEAQ. This CDR3 is 16 amino acids long. CDR3 sequence: CASSPPWTAANYGYTF. The DNA of the CDR3 is TGTGCCAGCAGCCCGCCCTGGACAGCAGCTAACTATGGCTACACCTTC.

The chain uses TRBV9 and TRBJ1-2; the D is unclear. The CDR3 sequence is 11 residues long. CDR1 is SGDLS and CDR2 is YYNGEE in the germline V gene. Trimming removed 3 bases from V and 6 bases from J, with 6 bases in between. The CDR3 region is CASSGRDGYTF. The CDR3 bases are TGTGCCAGCAGCGGGAGGGATGGCTACACCTTC. Complete variable domain (other parts from reference TRBV9 and TRBJ1-2): DSGVTQTPKHLITATGQRVTLRCSPRSGDLSVYWYQQSLDQGLQFLIQYYNGEERAKGNILERFSAQQFPDLHSELNLSSLELGDSALYFCASSGRDGYTFGSGTRLTVV.

The chain joins TRBV28 to TRBJ2-7; D perhaps matches TRBD2 (5 bases). The ends were cut back, 6 bases at V and 0 bases at J, with 21 bases in the middle. The CDR3 extends over 17 amino acids. The germline V gene has CDR1 MDHEN and CDR2 SYDVKM. The CDR3 spells CASSPGVRESYSYEQYF. CDR3 nucleotides: TGTGCCAGCAGCCCCGGAGTGAGGGAGTCATACTCCTACGAGCAGTACTTC.

J is TRBJ1-2 and V is TRBV28, with TRBD1 matching over 9 bases. The CDR3 covers 13 residues. The V gene's germline CDR1 is MDHEN and CDR2 SYDVKM. V shed 5 bases, J shed 7 bases, and the junction held 5 bases outside the gene matches. CDR3 sequence reads: CASSPQTGGGYTF. For the CDR3, the DNA is TGTGCCAGCAGTCCACAGACAGGGGGTGGCTACACCTTC.

This sequence joins TRBV2 and TRBJ1-1, with D maybe TRBD1 (5 bases). Germline-derived CDR1 and CDR2 are SNHLY and FYNNEI. The CDR3 totals 14 residues. Trimming removed 4 bases from V and 4 bases from J, with 13 bases in between. CDR3 sequence (DNA): TGTGCCAGCAGTGGGGCTCAGGGAGTCACTGAAGCTTTCTTT. Encoded protein: CASSGAQGVTEAFF.

This chain joins TRBV19 and TRBJ1-2; 10 bases fit TRBD1. The germline gives CDR1 LNHDA, CDR2 SQIVND (reference sequence). The ends lost 5 bases at V and 6 bases at J; junction bases unmatched: 9. The CDR3 totals 15 residues. The CDR3: CASSPPWGTGDGYTF. The CDR3 bases are TGTGCCAGTAGTCCCCCCTGGGGGACAGGGGATGGCTACACCTTC.

In DNA form, the CDR3 reads TGTGCCAGCAGCCAAGAAGAAGGGGGTGGTTTTAATGAAAAACTGTTTTTT. Translated: CASSQEEGGGFNEKLFF. V and J are TRBV3-1 (or the pseudogene TRBV3-2) and TRBJ1-4, with D possibly matching TRBD1 (6 bases). This CDR3 is 17 amino acids long. Germline lookup yields CDR1 LGHDT and CDR2 YNNKEL (reference sequence). V was trimmed by 0 bases and J by 4 bases, leaving 15 bases between them.

The chain uses TRBV29-1 and TRBJ1-2; D gene unclear. The V gene's germline CDR1 is SQVTM and CDR2 ANQGSEA. The CDR3 extends over 13 amino acids. Deletions cut 6 bases from V and 0 bases from J, with 11 bases between. CDR3 DNA: TGCAGCGTGACATGGGTGACTAACTATGGCTACACCTTC. Encoded protein: CSVTWVTNYGYTF.

This clone was counted a single time. This chain connects TRBV7-6 to TRBJ2-2; 8 bases are a match to TRBD1. Germline V gives CDR1 SGHVS, CDR2 FNYEAQ. With 5 bases clipped from V and 6 bases from J, the junction kept 5 bases outside the gene matches. CDR3 length equals 14 residues. DNA of the CDR3: TGTGCCAGCAGCCTAGGACAGGGACCCGGGGAGCTGTTTTTT. Translation gives CASSLGQGPGELFF.

This clone showed up just a few times. V and J are TRBV4-2 and TRBJ1-2; D is perhaps TRBD1 (5 bases). Germline V gene data show CDR1 as LGHNA and CDR2 as YNFKEQ. V was cut by 0 bases and J by 6 bases, with 11 bases left in between. The length of the CDR3 is 14 residues. CDR3: CASSQDYRINGYTF. The CDR3 DNA is TGTGCCAGCAGCCAAGATTACAGGATAAATGGCTACACCTTC.

The chain couples TRBV10-2 to TRBJ1-5, with a weak D call TRBD1 (6 bases). CDR1 WSHSY and CDR2 SAAADI come from the germline V gene. This CDR3 is 13 amino acids long. V lost 10 bases to trimming and J lost 6 bases, with 16 bases between them. CDR3 sequence (DNA): TGCGCCACCACGGGGAGGGGGTCTCAGCCCCAGCATTTT. This translates into CATTGRGSQPQHF.

This clone was picked up a small number of times. The chain combines TRBV5-4 with TRBJ2-7, with D possibly being TRBD2 (7 bases). In germline, CDR1 is SGHNT, CDR2 YYREEE (reference sequence). V lost 0 bases, J lost 2 bases, and 9 bases lay in between. The CDR3 has 14 residues. The CDR3 coding sequence is TGTGCCAGCAGCTTGGACGGGGGGCCCTACGAGCAGTACTTC. As protein: CASSLDGGPYEQYF.

V gene TRBV7-9 combines with J gene TRBJ1-2, with 8 bases aligning to TRBD1. The V gene end was trimmed by 2 bases and the J gene end by 4 bases; junction bases not matched to a gene: 9. The CDR3 is 16 amino acids. Germline-derived CDR1 and CDR2 are SEHNR and FQNEAQ (reference sequence). CDR3 nucleotide sequence: TGTGCCAGCAGCTTACTGGGGACAGGATTAGTCTATGGCTACACCTTC. It yields the protein CASSLLGTGLVYGYTF. Supplemented by reference TRBV7-9 and TRBJ1-2, the full variable domain reads DTGVSQNPRHKITKRGQNVTFRCDPISEHNRLYWYRQTLGQGPEFLTYFQNEAQLEKSRLLSDRFSAERPKGSFSTLEIQRTEQGDSAMYLCASSLLGTGLVYGYTFGSGTRLTVV.

This clone was picked up one time. The genes are TRBV19 and TRBJ1-1, with D perhaps TRBD1 (5 bases). The V end was cut by 7 bases, the J end by 1 base, with 10 bases between. Germline V gene data show CDR1 as LNHDA and CDR2 as SQIVND (reference sequence). This CDR3 is 13 amino acids long. The CDR3 nucleotides read TGTGCCAGTACCACCACAGGGAACACTGAAGCTTTCTTT. This gives the protein CASTTTGNTEAFF.

Here the CDR3 DNA reads TGTGCCAGCAGTTCCCTAAGGGATGCAAATGAAAAACTGTTTTTT. Its translation: CASSSLRDANEKLFF. The chain links TRBV27 to TRBJ1-4; no reliable D call. Germline lookup yields CDR1 MNHEY and CDR2 SMNVEV (reference sequence). The CDR3 loop spans 15 amino acids. Trimming stripped 4 bases from V and 5 bases from J, with 14 bases between. The full variable domain, its missing parts supplied by reference TRBV27 and TRBJ1-4, is EAQVTQNPRYLITVTGKKLTVTCSQNMNHEYMSWYRQDPGLGLRQIYYSMNVEVTDKGDVPEGYKVSRKEKRNFPLILESPSPNQTSLYFCASSSLRDANEKLFFGSGTQLSVL.